The clone carrying this T cell receptor (beta chain) was recorded a few times. No antigen is known for it. This sample was taken from a study of graft-versus-host responses after intestinal transplantation. Whole-study findings and limits: After transplant, early declines in HvG clones were associated with peak levels of circulating GvH clones.

Clones were sequenced by immunoSEQ multiplex PCR, and TCRdb holds only the in-frame ones, with some missing. The table shows about 39,000 clones, with around 92% occurring only once. There are 11 residues in the CDR3. CDR1 and CDR2 from the germline V gene are SNHLY and FYNNEI. Trimming took 4 bases from V and 5 from J, leaving 5 bases between them. The sequenced sample was PBMCs, obtained less than 280 days after transplant. The TCR originated in a human patient who received an intestinal transplant, so some T cells may come from the graft donor. The V call is TRBV2, the J call TRBJ2-5; D not certain. CDR3 DNA sequence: TGTGCCAGCAGTGTGAAGGAGACCCAGTACTTC. Amino acid sequence: CASSVKETQYF.